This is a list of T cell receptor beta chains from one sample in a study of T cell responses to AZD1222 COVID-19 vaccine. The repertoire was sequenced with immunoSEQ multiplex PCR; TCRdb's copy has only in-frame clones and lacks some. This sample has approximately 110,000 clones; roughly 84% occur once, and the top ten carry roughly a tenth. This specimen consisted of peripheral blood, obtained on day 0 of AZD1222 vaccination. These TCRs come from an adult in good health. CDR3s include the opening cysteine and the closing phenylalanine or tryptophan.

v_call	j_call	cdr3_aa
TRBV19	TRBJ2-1	CASSMESSITSGRGGEQFF
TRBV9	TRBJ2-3	CASSVGLINTDTQYF
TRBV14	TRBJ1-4	CASSQEPYRGRDQANEKLFF
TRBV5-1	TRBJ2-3	CASSLSGTGSTDTQYF
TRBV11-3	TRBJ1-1	CASSFHGNTEAFF
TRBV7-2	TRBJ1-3	CASSLGSGNTIYF
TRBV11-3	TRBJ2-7	CASSPTSYEQYF
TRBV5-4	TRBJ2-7	CASSIGTGSYEQYF
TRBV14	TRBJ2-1	CASQGQVYNEQFF
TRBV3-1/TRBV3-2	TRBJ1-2	CASSPQGRNYGYTF
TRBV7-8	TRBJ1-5	CASSLTGGPDQPQHF
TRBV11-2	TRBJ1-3	CASSPRTAGNTIYF
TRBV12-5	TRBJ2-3	CASGILAGTDTQYF
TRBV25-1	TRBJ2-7	CATTDNTGSEQYF
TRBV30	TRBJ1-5	CAWSGSNQPQHF
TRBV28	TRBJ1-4	CASSNRGVNEKLFF
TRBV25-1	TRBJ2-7	CASSARTGAYEQYF
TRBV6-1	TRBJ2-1	CASSEVGAHNEQFF
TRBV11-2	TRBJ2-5	CASSLGLGGETQYF
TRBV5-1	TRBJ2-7	CASSGRDRYYEQYF
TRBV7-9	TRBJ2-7	CASSLIQGARYEQYF
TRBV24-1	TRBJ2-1	CATSDQGQGIYNEQFF
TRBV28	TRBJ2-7	CASSATGTGYDEQYF
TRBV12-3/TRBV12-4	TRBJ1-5	CASSNKQGQPQHF
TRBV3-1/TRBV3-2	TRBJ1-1	CASSPRASEAFF
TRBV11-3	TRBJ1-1	CASSLWGVGTEAFF
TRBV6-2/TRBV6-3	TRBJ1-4	CASSYSSEKLFF
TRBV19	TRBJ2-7	CASSPGTSGYEQYF
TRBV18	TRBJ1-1	CASSPPDRAGAEAFF
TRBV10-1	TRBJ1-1	CASRLGANTEAFF
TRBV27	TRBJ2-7	CASKVAGGPYEQYF
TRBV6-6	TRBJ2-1	CASSPGTLLGHEQFF
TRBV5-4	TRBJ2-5	CASSLKLDFQETQYF
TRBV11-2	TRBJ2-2	CASSPQDRVVGELFF
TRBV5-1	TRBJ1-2	CASSLRQGAQDGYTF
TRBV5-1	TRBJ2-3	CASSLGLARDTQYF
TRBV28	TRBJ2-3	CASSMDRDLFSDTQYF
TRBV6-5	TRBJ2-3	CASSYESADTQYF
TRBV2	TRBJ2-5	CASNRDFRETQYF
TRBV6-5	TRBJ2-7	CAIRGQGTYEQYF
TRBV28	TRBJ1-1	CASSLRGWTEAFF
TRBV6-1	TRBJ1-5	CASSPQGVSNQPQHF